This T cell receptor beta chain was captured in a study of cytotoxic CD8 clonotypes in ibrutinib-treated CLL. Sequencing was performed with immunoSEQ multiplex PCR; in TCRdb, only in-frame clones are kept and a portion is missing. In the table there are about 160,000 clones, about 80% of which are singletons. Germline-derived CDR1 and CDR2 are SGHVS and FQNEAQ. The CDR3 extends over 15 amino acids. Trimming stripped 3 bases from V and 7 bases from J, with 16 bases between. The chain couples TRBV7-8 to TRBJ2-1; D is possibly TRBD1 (6 bases). The sequence was collected from a human donor with chronic lymphocytic leukemia. The specimen was PBMCs, collected after 12 months of ibrutinib treatment. The CDR3 DNA sequence: TGTGCCAGCAGCTTCCAGAGGGGCGACAGGAATGAGCAGTTCTTC. Its translation is CASSFQRGDRNEQFF.